Below, 24 T cell receptor beta chains from the same sample are listed, as sequenced in a study of blood T cell repertoires in COVID-19. Generated by immunoSEQ multiplex PCR, the TCRdb table keeps only in-frame clones and is missing some. The sample lists some 43,000 clones; approximately 84% were seen once. The source material was peripheral blood. The receptor source for this set is a man over 45 with active COVID-19.

This clone was counted only a few times. CDR3 coding DNA: TGTGCCATCGCCGAGGGCGACGAGCAGTACTTC. Translated: CAIAEGDEQYF. This rearrangement joins TRBV10-3 to TRBJ2-7; possible D gene TRBD2, 5 bases. This CDR3 contains 11 residues. Trimming removed 8 bases at V and 5 bases at J, with 10 bases between. CDR1 and CDR2 (germline): ENHRY, SYGVKD.

V gene TRBV24-1 combines with J gene TRBJ1-2; 9 positions match TRBD1. V lost 0 bases to trimming and J lost 6 bases; unmatched junction nucleotides: 16. This CDR3 is 19 amino acids long. From germline, CDR1 is KGHDR and CDR2 SFDVKD. CDR3 sequence (DNA): TGTGCCACCAGTGATTTGACCTGGACAGGGGATCTTCGGGTGGATGGCTACACCTTC. Its translation: CATSDLTWTGDLRVDGYTF.

The rearrangement links TRBV5-6 to TRBJ2-5; tentatively, D is TRBD1 (5 bases). The CDR3 is 15 residues long. Trimming left V 3 bases short and J 5 bases short, with 17 bases between. CDR1 and CDR2 (germline): SGHDT, YYEEEE. The CDR3 sequence is CASSSLTEMEETQYF. CDR3 coding DNA: TGTGCCAGCAGCTCCCTGACAGAGATGGAGGAGACCCAGTACTTC. The variable domain in full, with the rest retrieved from reference TRBV5-6 and TRBJ2-5, is DAGVTQSPTHLIKTRGQQVTLRCSPKSGHDTVSWYQQALGQGPQFIFQYYEEEERQRGNFPDRFSGHQFPNYSSELNVNALLLGDSALYLCASSSLTEMEETQYFGPGTRLLVL.

In this sample, this clone turned up once. The chain combines TRBV9 with TRBJ2-3, with TRBD2 matching over 10 bases. The V and J ends lost 0 bases and 0 bases, in that order; junction bases with no gene match: 16. CDR3 length: 21 amino acids. Looked up from germline, CDR1 is SGDLS and CDR2 is YYNGEE. The CDR3 here is CASSVEVLAGGISVSTDTQYF. CDR3 nucleotide sequence: TGTGCCAGCAGCGTAGAGGTCTTAGCGGGGGGTATTAGCGTTAGCACAGATACGCAGTATTTT.

The chain couples TRBV12-3 or TRBV12-4 to TRBJ1-1, with 7 bases identical to TRBD1. The J segment lost 4 bases and the V segment lost 7 bases, leaving 6 bases of the junction unmatched. This CDR3 has 13 residues. The DNA of the CDR3 is TGTGCCAGCAACACAGGGGTGGTCACTGAAGCTTTCTTT. Its translation is CASNTGVVTEAFF.

This rearrangement joins TRBV10-1 to TRBJ1-3, with D uncertain. CDR3 length equals 14 residues. Looked up from germline, CDR1 is WNHNN and CDR2 is SYGVQD (reference sequence). The chain's CDR3 is CARFTDPSGNTIYF. CDR3 DNA: TGCGCGCGATTTACAGATCCCTCTGGAAACACCATATATTTT.

The chain links TRBV28 to TRBJ2-7, with D tentatively TRBD1 (6 bases). V shed 9 bases and J shed 3 bases, with 15 bases lying between them. CDR1 is MDHEN and CDR2 is SYDVKM in the germline V gene. The CDR3 is 13 residues long. CDR3 protein: CASGDINYYEQYF. The CDR3 DNA follows: TGTGCCAGTGGGGACATCAATTACTACGAGCAGTACTTC.

This clone was seen a handful of times. V gene TRBV6-1 combines with J gene TRBJ2-5; maybe TRBD2 (6 bases). This CDR3 has 15 amino acids. Trimming cost V 0 bases and J 1 base, with 9 bases left between them. Germline CDR1 and CDR2: MNHNS and SASEGT. The CDR3 reads CASSEAGGTQETQYF. CDR3 nucleotide sequence: TGTGCCAGCAGTGAAGCGGGGGGAACCCAAGAGACCCAGTACTTC.

This chain joins TRBV5-4 and TRBJ1-2; D might be TRBD1 (6 bases). This CDR3 contains 13 residues. Trimming removed 4 bases from V and 4 bases from J, with 11 bases in between. Germline loops: CDR1 SGHNT, CDR2 YYREEE (reference sequence). DNA of the CDR3: TGTGCCAGCAGCGCGGACAGAAGCTATGGCTACACCTTC. Residues: CASSADRSYGYTF.

The chain joins TRBV10-1 to TRBJ1-5, with 7 bases identical to TRBD1. The CDR3 covers 13 residues. Germline CDR1 and CDR2: WNHNN and SYGVQD (reference sequence). V trimming: 7 bases; J trimming: 4 bases; junction bases outside the gene matches: 4. CDR3 loop: CASTGTENQPQHF. DNA for the CDR3: TGCGCCAGCACTGGGACAGAAAATCAGCCCCAGCATTTT.

The chain employs TRBV19 and TRBJ1-2, with 8 bases that match TRBD1. The germline V gene encodes CDR1 LNHDA and CDR2 SQIVND (reference sequence). The CDR3 has 13 residues. V lost 5 bases to trimming and J lost 8 bases; unmatched junction nucleotides: 7. For the CDR3, the DNA is TGTGCCAGTAGTCCTCAGGGGGCTGGGGGCTACACCTTC. Translated: CASSPQGAGGYTF. Looking up the rest from reference TRBV19 and TRBJ1-2 gives the full variable domain: DGGITQSPKYLFRKEGQNVTLSCEQNLNHDAMYWYRQDPGQGLRLIYYSQIVNDFQKGDIAEGYSVSREKKESFPLTVTSAQKNPTAFYLCASSPQGAGGYTFGSGTRLTVV.

This clone was picked up one time. This chain's CDR3 is CASSHGRQPGTDTQYF. The CDR3 DNA is TGCGCCAGCAGCCATGGCCGACAGCCGGGCACAGATACGCAGTATTTT. The chain carries TRBV5-1 and TRBJ2-3; D possibly corresponds to TRBD1 (5 bases). The CDR3 spans 16 residues. V was clipped by 4 bases and J by 1 base, with 16 bases between them. Germline V gene lookup returns CDR1 SGHRS and CDR2 YFSETQ.

The chain links TRBV6-5 to TRBJ1-5; the D is unclear. CDR1 is MNHEY, CDR2 SVGAGI, per germline. Trimming took off 2 bases at V and 6 bases at J, with 8 bases between the two ends. The CDR3 loop spans 13 amino acids. The CDR3 here is CASSYRLGQPQHF. As DNA, the CDR3 is TGTGCCAGCAGTTACCGGCTAGGTCAGCCCCAGCATTTT.

This clone was observed a single time. This chain connects TRBV12-5 to TRBJ2-2; tentatively, D is TRBD1 (6 bases). Germline V gives CDR1 LGHNT, CDR2 FRNRAP. The CDR3 runs to 16 residues. Trimming shortened V by 1 base and J by 7 bases, and 16 bases separated the two germline ends. As DNA, the CDR3 is TGTGCTAGTGGTTTGGCCTCTGCAGGGGTTGGCGGGGAGCTGTTTTTT. Protein: CASGLASAGVGGELFF.

The chain employs TRBV5-1 and TRBJ1-5; 7 bases map to TRBD1. Trimming cost V 0 bases and J 7 bases; bases outside gene matches: 7. The CDR3 totals 15 residues. CDR1 is SGHRS, CDR2 YFSETQ, per germline. CDR3 protein: CASSLEGATFQPQHF. The CDR3 bases are TGCGCCAGCAGCTTGGAGGGGGCGACGTTCCAGCCCCAGCATTTT.

The rearrangement joins TRBV2 to TRBJ2-7, with 7 bases lining up with TRBD1. CDR3 length: 14 residues. Germline V CDR1 and CDR2: SNHLY, FYNNEI. V gave up 7 bases and J gave up 3 bases; unmatched junction bases: 9. CDR3 coding DNA: TGTGCCAGCACCCGGACCAGGGGGAGCTACGAGCAGTACTTC. Its protein is CASTRTRGSYEQYF.

In this sample, this clone turned up a few times. V usage is TRBV7-9 and J usage is TRBJ2-7, with D unclear. V was trimmed by 1 base and J by 4 bases, leaving 11 bases between them. Germline assignment: CDR1 SEHNR and CDR2 FQNEAQ (reference sequence). This CDR3 is 14 amino acids long. In DNA, the CDR3 is TGTGCCAGCAGCTTAGAGAGAGGAGCTTACGAGCAGTACTTC. It is translated as CASSLERGAYEQYF.

The chain carries TRBV5-4 and TRBJ2-7; tentative D call: TRBD2 (5 bases). CDR3 length: 15 amino acids. The germline V gene has CDR1 SGHNT and CDR2 YYREEE (reference sequence). The V gene lost 0 bases and the J gene lost 2 bases, with 12 bases spanning the gap. The chain's CDR3 is CASSLAPGIPYEQYF. CDR3 DNA sequence: TGTGCCAGCAGCTTGGCCCCGGGGATCCCCTACGAGCAGTACTTC.

J is TRBJ2-3 and V is TRBV6-1; 9 bases are a match to TRBD2. Per the germline V gene, CDR1 is MNHNS and CDR2 is SASEGT. The ends lost 1 base at V and 6 bases at J; junction bases unmatched: 5. CDR3 length: 15 residues. The CDR3 nucleotides read TGTGCCAGCAGTGAAGGCGGGGGGGCCGCCGATACGCAGTATTTT. This translates into CASSEGGGAADTQYF.

The CDR3 DNA reads TGTGCCAGCAGTCCGCATAGCGGGGCTTACAAAAACATTCAGTACTTC. Protein: CASSPHSGAYKNIQYF. The chain employs TRBV27 and TRBJ2-4; TRBD2 agrees at 8 bases. CDR3 size: 16 residues. Germline trimming cut 5 bases from V and 3 bases from J; bases unmatched to any gene: 9. Germline assignment: CDR1 MNHEY and CDR2 SMNVEV (reference sequence).

This rearrangement joins TRBV12-3 or TRBV12-4 to TRBJ2-2; D is ambiguous. V lost 6 bases and J 8 bases, leaving 7 bases between the germline ends. This CDR3 has 11 residues. The CDR3 reads CASSVSGELFF. CDR3 DNA: TGTGCCAGCAGCGTGTCGGGGGAGCTGTTTTTT.

The chain uses TRBV6-2 or TRBV6-3 and TRBJ1-2; possibly TRBD1 for D (6 bases). Looked up from germline, CDR1 is MNHEY and CDR2 is SVGEGT. The V end was cut by 6 bases, the J end by 5 bases, with 10 bases between. CDR3 length: 12 amino acids. The CDR3 DNA reads as TGTGCCAGCAGCCTTACAGGGTATGGCTACACCTTC. This gives the protein CASSLTGYGYTF.

The chain uses TRBV6-6 and TRBJ2-1; no clear D. Trimming left V 4 bases short and J 9 bases short, with 10 bases between. The germline V gene has CDR1 MNHNY and CDR2 SVGAGI (reference sequence). The CDR3 consists of 12 residues. The CDR3 DNA reads TGTGCCAGCAGTTCAGGTCTCGGTGAGCAGTTCTTC. Protein sequence: CASSSGLGEQFF.

The rearrangement links TRBV20-1 to TRBJ1-2; a possible D gene is TRBD1 (5 bases). The CDR3 loop spans 11 amino acids. V dropped 4 bases and J dropped 6 bases, with 9 bases sitting between them. The germline CDR1 and CDR2 sequences are DFQATT and SNEGSKA (reference sequence). The DNA of the CDR3 is TGCAGTGCTACGGGGGGGGATGGCTACACCTTC. Translated, it gives CSATGGDGYTF.